Presented here are 26 T cell receptor beta chains from one specimen sequenced in a study of shared clonotypes between healthy human individuals. The assay was immunoSEQ multiplex PCR, and TCRdb's table has in-frame clones only and misses some. The profile shows under 600,000 clones, about 80% of them singletons. Sequences were obtained from PBMCs. These receptors all come from a middle-aged woman in good health. Some clones in this sample may be carry-over from other donors' samples.

The genes are TRBV7-6 and TRBJ1-1, with TRBD1 matching 7 bases. The germline gives CDR1 SGHVS, CDR2 FNYEAQ. This CDR3 spans 14 amino acids. Losses at the gene ends were 0 bases for V and 4 bases for J; bases not matched to a gene: 2. This CDR3 is CASSLARGATEAFF. The CDR3 nucleotides are TGTGCCAGCAGCTTAGCCAGGGGGGCCACTGAAGCTTTCTTT.

The V and J genes are TRBV7-9 and TRBJ1-1, with D possibly TRBD1 on 5 matching bases. Germline lookup yields CDR1 SEHNR and CDR2 FQNEAQ (reference sequence). The CDR3 spans 13 residues. Deletions cut 5 bases from V and 3 bases from J, with 10 bases between. This CDR3 is CASSRMGDTEAFF. The CDR3 DNA reads as TGTGCCAGCAGCCGCATGGGGGACACTGAAGCTTTCTTT.

This clone showed up just a few times. The rearrangement uses TRBV29-1 and TRBJ1-2; D is perhaps TRBD1 (5 bases). V lost 3 bases and J lost 4, with 12 bases in between. Germline-derived CDR1 and CDR2 are SQVTM and ANQGSEA. This CDR3 contains 13 residues. CDR3 nucleotides: TGCAGCGTTGATATCATTGGGGGCTATGGCTACACCTTC. Residues: CSVDIIGGYGYTF. Using reference TRBV29-1 and TRBJ1-2 for the parts outside the CDR3, the full variable domain is SAVISQKPSRDICQRGTSLTIQCQVDSQVTMMFWYRQQPGQSLTLIATANQGSEATYESGFVIDKFPISRPNLTFSTLTVSNMSPEDSSIYLCSVDIIGGYGYTFGSGTRLTVV.

This clone occurred many times. This chain joins TRBV27 and TRBJ2-2; D unclear. The V end was cut by 5 bases, the J end by 7 bases, with 8 bases between. The CDR3 spans 12 residues. Germline V gene sequence: CDR1 MNHEY, CDR2 SMNVEV (reference sequence). CDR3 coding DNA: TGTGCCAGCAGTCACTCCTTCGGGGAGCTGTTTTTT. Amino acids: CASSHSFGELFF.

This clone was counted a few times. A much larger clone differs from this one at a single base, so this may be a read error. The chain links TRBV28 to TRBJ2-7; D possibly matches TRBD1 or TRBD2 (6 bases each). The CDR3 is 12 residues long. CDR1 and CDR2 from the germline V gene are MDHEN and SYDVKM. V lost 6 bases and J lost 2, with 8 bases in between. DNA for the CDR3: TGTGCCAGCAGGGGGGGCCCCTACGAGCAGTACTTC. As protein: CASRGGPYEQYF.

Note on this clone: Distinct nucleotide sequences in the sample also encode this CDR3. The V gene is TRBV2, the J gene TRBJ2-1, with D uncertain. V was shortened by 6 bases and J by 4 bases, with 4 bases between the two germline ends. Germline-derived CDR1 and CDR2 are SNHLY and FYNNEI. This CDR3 is 11 amino acids long. CDR3 DNA: TGTGCCAGCAGGGTTTACAATGAGCAGTTCTTC. It yields the protein CASRVYNEQFF.

The chain couples TRBV5-1 to TRBJ2-3, with D possibly TRBD2 on 8 matching bases. V lost 2 bases to trimming and J lost 0 bases, with 19 bases between them. This CDR3 is built from 18 residues. CDR1 is SGHRS, CDR2 YFSETQ, per germline. This chain's CDR3 is CASSFGRDSGGSTDTQYF. As DNA, the CDR3 is TGCGCCAGCAGCTTCGGAAGGGACAGCGGGGGAAGCACAGATACGCAGTATTTT.

This chain connects TRBV19 to TRBJ1-1; 8 nucleotides agree with TRBD1. The germline gives CDR1 LNHDA, CDR2 SQIVND (reference sequence). With V trimmed by 5 bases and J by 1 base, 6 bases remained unmatched. The CDR3 is 15 amino acids. The DNA for the CDR3 is TGTGCCAGTAGTGTGACAGGGGTGGGGAACACTGAAGCTTTCTTT. It translates to CASSVTGVGNTEAFF.

The chain recombines TRBV2 with TRBJ2-2; a possible D gene is TRBD2 (6 bases). The V gene lost 6 bases and the J gene lost 2 bases, with 16 bases spanning the gap. Germline CDR1 and CDR2: SNHLY and FYNNEI. This CDR3 spans 16 amino acids. CDR3 sequence: CASSPIPSVNTGELFF. Written as DNA, the CDR3 is TGTGCCAGCAGCCCGATCCCTAGCGTAAACACCGGGGAGCTGTTTTTT.

The rearrangement uses TRBV7-9 and TRBJ2-3, with unresolved D. Germline lookup yields CDR1 SEHNR and CDR2 FQNEAQ (reference sequence). This CDR3 contains 13 residues. V was shortened by 1 base and J by 4 bases, with 6 bases between the two germline ends. As DNA, the CDR3 is TGTGCCAGCAGCTTAGGGAGTGCAGATACGCAGTATTTT. Amino acid sequence: CASSLGSADTQYF.

This chain links TRBV30 with TRBJ1-6; a possible D gene is TRBD1 (5 bases). The CDR3 spans 13 residues. Looked up from germline, CDR1 is GTSNPN and CDR2 is SVGIG (reference sequence). Trimming cost V 7 bases and J 2 bases, with 9 bases left between them. The CDR3 bases are TGTGCCTCCCGACAGACCTATAATTCACCCCTCCACTTT. Its translation is CASRQTYNSPLHF.

The V call is TRBV30, the J call TRBJ1-4, with TRBD1 matching over 9 bases. Looked up from germline, CDR1 is GTSNPN and CDR2 is SVGIG (reference sequence). This CDR3 is 14 amino acids long. V gave up 4 bases and J gave up 8 bases; unmatched junction bases: 8. The CDR3 reads CAWNSGTGKEKLFF. The CDR3 DNA reads TGTGCCTGGAATTCCGGGACAGGGAAAGAAAAACTGTTTTTT.

This chain joins TRBV9 and TRBJ2-3; either TRBD1 or TRBD2 may fit D (5 bases each). The CDR3 is 14 residues long. The V gene lost 4 bases and the J gene lost 2 bases, with 11 bases spanning the gap. Germline loops: CDR1 SGDLS, CDR2 YYNGEE. In DNA, the CDR3 is TGTGCCAGCAGCCGAAGGGGAGTCACAGATACGCAGTATTTT. Translating gives CASSRRGVTDTQYF. Supplemented by reference TRBV9 and TRBJ2-3, the full variable domain reads DSGVTQTPKHLITATGQRVTLRCSPRSGDLSVYWYQQSLDQGLQFLIQYYNGEERAKGNILERFSAQQFPDLHSELNLSSLELGDSALYFCASSRRGVTDTQYFGPGTRLTVL.

The chain joins TRBV27 to TRBJ1-1; D might be TRBD1 (6 bases). The CDR3 sequence is 15 residues long. The germline V and J ends were trimmed by 5 bases and 4 bases, with 17 bases remaining between them. Germline CDR1 and CDR2: MNHEY and SMNVEV (reference sequence). CDR3 sequence reads: CASSQRQAGGTEAFF. The CDR3 DNA follows: TGTGCCAGCAGTCAACGACAGGCGGGGGGCACTGAAGCTTTCTTT.

A word on this clone: This is likely an artifact of a read error, given a far larger clone one base away. At the DNA level, this CDR3 is encoded by other sequences in the same sample as well. The DNA for the CDR3 is TGTGCCACCATTGTTGGTGGACATAACACTGAAGCTTTCTTT. It encodes CATIVGGHNTEAFF. The rearrangement uses TRBV28 and TRBJ1-1; a possible D gene is TRBD1 (5 bases). V lost 10 bases and J lost 2, with 17 bases in between. The CDR3 is 14 residues long. In germline, CDR1 is MDHEN, CDR2 SYDVKM.

V gene TRBV4-2 combines with J gene TRBJ1-1, with 9 bases that match TRBD1. Germline-derived CDR1 and CDR2 are LGHNA and YNFKEQ. J gave up 1 base and V 1 base, and 7 bases lay outside the gene matches. This CDR3 comprises 17 residues. Here the CDR3 reads CASSQVVPGQGNTEAFF. CDR3 coding DNA: TGTGCCAGCAGCCAAGTGGTTCCGGGACAGGGGAACACTGAAGCTTTCTTT.

The V gene is TRBV6-1, the J gene TRBJ2-7; 7 positions match TRBD1. With 5 bases clipped from V and 1 base from J, the junction kept 5 bases outside the gene matches. CDR1 and CDR2 from the germline V gene are MNHNS and SASEGT. This CDR3 has 14 amino acids. The CDR3 nucleotides read TGTGCCAGCAGTAACCCGGGACAGTCCTACGAGCAGTACTTC. Translation: CASSNPGQSYEQYF.

The chain recombines TRBV10-3 with TRBJ2-7, with a tentative D call TRBD1 (6 bases). Per the germline V gene, CDR1 is ENHRY and CDR2 is SYGVKD. This CDR3 has 13 amino acids. With 10 bases removed from V and 0 bases from J, the gap between germline ends came to 13 bases. CDR3 in amino acids: CASQTDSSYEQYF. In DNA, the CDR3 is TGTGCCAGCCAGACGGACAGCTCCTACGAGCAGTACTTC.

The genes are TRBV10-3 and TRBJ2-5; 10 bases agree with TRBD2. Germline CDR1 ENHRY, CDR2 SYGVKD. The ends lost 0 bases at V and 2 bases at J; junction bases unmatched: 0. The CDR3 has 15 residues. The CDR3 DNA reads as TGTGCCATCAGTGAGTCGGGACTAGCGCAAGAGACCCAGTACTTC. As protein: CAISESGLAQETQYF.

This chain links TRBV7-2 with TRBJ1-1; tentatively, D is TRBD1 (5 bases). This CDR3 spans 16 amino acids. Trimming took off 5 bases at V and 1 base at J, with 17 bases between the two ends. Germline V lookup: CDR1 SGHTA, CDR2 FQGNSA. CDR3 amino acids: CASSPASGTANTEAFF. CDR3 sequence (DNA): TGTGCCAGCAGCCCAGCCTCCGGGACGGCGAACACTGAAGCTTTCTTT.

This clone was counted a few times. V is TRBV9 and J is TRBJ2-3; 10 positions match TRBD2. V dropped 2 bases and J dropped 4; count of bases not matched to a gene: 1. The CDR3 sequence is 14 residues long. From germline, CDR1 is SGDLS and CDR2 YYNGEE. The CDR3: CASSVSGRPDTQYF. The CDR3 coding sequence is TGTGCCAGCAGCGTTAGCGGGAGGCCAGATACGCAGTATTTT.

V and J are TRBV6-5 and TRBJ2-7, with 10 bases that match TRBD2. The germline V gene has CDR1 MNHEY and CDR2 SVGAGI. The CDR3 spans 14 residues. Unmatched junction bases numbered 7, after V lost 7 bases and J lost 4 bases. The chain's CDR3 is CASTGPSGSYEQYF. The CDR3 DNA reads TGTGCCAGCACCGGCCCTAGCGGGAGTTACGAGCAGTACTTC.

The chain carries TRBV30 and TRBJ1-4; no reliable D call. This CDR3 has 14 amino acids. CDR1 and CDR2 from the germline V gene are GTSNPN and SVGIG (reference sequence). V was trimmed by 0 bases and J by 7 bases, leaving 12 bases between them. The CDR3 DNA reads TGTGCCTGGAGTGTGAGGACGGCCCCTGAAAAACTGTTTTTT. Encoded protein: CAWSVRTAPEKLFF.

The J gene is TRBJ2-1, the V gene TRBV28; 10 bases fit TRBD2. The CDR3 spans 17 residues. With 5 bases clipped from V and 4 bases from J, the junction kept 11 bases outside the gene matches. From germline, CDR1 is MDHEN and CDR2 SYDVKM. CDR3 sequence: CASSDPRTSGRYNEQFF. DNA of the CDR3: TGTGCCAGCAGTGACCCTCGGACTAGCGGAAGATACAATGAGCAGTTCTTC. Drawing the rest from reference TRBV28 and TRBJ2-1, the complete variable domain is DVKVTQSSRYLVKRTGEKVFLECVQDMDHENMFWYRQDPGLGLRLIYFSYDVKMKEKGDIPEGYSVSREKKERFSLILESASTNQTSMYLCASSDPRTSGRYNEQFFGPGTRLTVL.

The chain couples TRBV29-1 to TRBJ2-5; D might be TRBD2 (5 bases). The CDR3 consists of 11 residues. Trimming removed 5 bases at V and 11 bases at J, with 15 bases between. Germline V gene data show CDR1 as SQVTM and CDR2 as ANQGSEA. The CDR3 protein is CSVLEGGEQYF. The CDR3 DNA is TGCAGCGTTCTAGAGGGCGGTGAGCAGTACTTC. Full variable domain (missing parts from reference TRBV29-1 and TRBJ2-5): SAVISQKPSRDICQRGTSLTIQCQVDSQVTMMFWYRQQPGQSLTLIATANQGSEATYESGFVIDKFPISRPNLTFSTLTVSNMSPEDSSIYLCSVLEGGEQYFGPGTRLLVL.

J is TRBJ2-5 and V is TRBV10-2; a weak D match, TRBD1 (5 bases). Trimming took off 5 bases at V and 5 bases at J, with 21 bases between the two ends. Germline V gene data show CDR1 as WSHSY and CDR2 as SAAADI. The CDR3 is made up of 16 amino acids. The CDR3 nucleotides are TGCGCCAGCAGTAAACCAGGGATCCTAAAGGAGGAGACCCAGTACTTC. As protein: CASSKPGILKEETQYF.